These 17 T cell receptor beta chains share one sample of origin, sequenced in a study of blood T cell repertoires in COVID-19. Sequenced by immunoSEQ multiplex PCR; TCRdb stores in-frame clones only, minus some. The sample has around 250,000 clones; roughly 86% are singletons. The sequencing input was peripheral blood. Receptors originate from a man aged 40-49 years with active or convalescent COVID-19.

The V gene is TRBV3-1 (or the pseudogene TRBV3-2), the J gene TRBJ2-1; weak D call: TRBD1 (5 bases). Germline assignment: CDR1 LGHDT and CDR2 YNNKEL (reference sequence). The CDR3 runs to 14 residues. The germline V and J ends were trimmed by 4 bases and 7 bases, with 14 bases remaining between them. The CDR3 nucleotides read TGTGCCAGCAGCCTTAGCCAGAAGGGGAATGAGCAGTTCTTC. Protein product: CASSLSQKGNEQFF.

The rearrangement uses TRBV5-1 and TRBJ2-1; 10 nucleotides align to TRBD2. CDR1 and CDR2 from the germline V gene are SGHRS and YFSETQ. CDR3 size: 14 residues. The ends lost 4 bases at V and 8 bases at J; junction bases unmatched: 6. The CDR3 loop reads CASSTRTSGDEQFF. CDR3 nucleotide sequence: TGCGCCAGCAGCACTAGGACTAGCGGTGATGAGCAGTTCTTC.

V usage is TRBV30 and J usage is TRBJ1-2, with 7 bases lining up with TRBD1. The length of the CDR3 is 13 residues. The germline V gene encodes CDR1 GTSNPN and CDR2 SVGIG (reference sequence). J was trimmed by 7 bases and V by 3 bases; bases with no gene match: 8. The CDR3 reads CAWSPGGTSGYTF. The DNA of the CDR3 is TGTGCCTGGAGCCCAGGGGGAACGAGTGGCTACACCTTC.

J is TRBJ2-4 and V is TRBV20-1; tentative D call: TRBD1 (5 bases). This CDR3 spans 14 amino acids. Germline loops: CDR1 DFQATT, CDR2 SNEGSKA (reference sequence). Trimming cost V 3 bases and J 7 bases, with 16 bases left between them. DNA of the CDR3: TGCAGTGCTAGTCATCGGACACAGAAGAACATTCAGTACTTC. It codes for CSASHRTQKNIQYF.

This chain connects TRBV5-1 to TRBJ2-7; 9 bases agree with TRBD1. CDR3 length: 15 amino acids. Germline V CDR1 and CDR2: SGHRS, YFSETQ. Trimming took 1 base from V and 5 from J; bases not matched to a gene: 7. The CDR3 sequence is CASSLRDRAGHEQYF. DNA of the CDR3: TGCGCCAGCAGCTTGAGGGACAGGGCCGGTCACGAGCAGTACTTC.

The V call is TRBV5-1, the J call TRBJ1-1; D is possibly TRBD1 (5 bases). With 5 bases removed from V and 1 base from J, the gap between germline ends came to 9 bases. The germline V gene encodes CDR1 SGHRS and CDR2 YFSETQ. This CDR3 comprises 13 residues. The CDR3 DNA is TGCGCCAGCAGGAGGGACTGGAACACTGAAGCTTTCTTT. Its protein is CASRRDWNTEAFF.

The rearrangement uses TRBV27 and TRBJ2-7, with a possible D match to TRBD2 (5 bases). The CDR3 totals 13 residues. V dropped 2 bases and J dropped 4 bases, with 9 bases sitting between them. CDR1 and CDR2 (germline): MNHEY, SMNVEV (reference sequence). Written as DNA, the CDR3 is TGTGCCAGCAGTTTAGAGGGCAGGTACGAGCAGTACTTC. Translating it yields CASSLEGRYEQYF.

The V and J genes are TRBV3-1 (or the pseudogene TRBV3-2) and TRBJ1-2, with TRBD1 matching over 8 bases. CDR1 is LGHDT and CDR2 is YNNKEL in the germline V gene (reference sequence). Trimming at V came to 7 bases and at J to 10 bases, leaving 14 bases not matched to a gene. There are 14 residues in the CDR3. In nucleotides, the CDR3 is TGTGCCAGCACTCGTAGGGTACAGGGGGTTGACTACACCTTC. Encoded protein: CASTRRVQGVDYTF.

The CDR3 sequence: CASAPYRATNEKLFF. DNA for the CDR3: TGTGCCAGCGCCCCGTACAGGGCAACTAATGAAAAACTGTTTTTT. The V call is TRBV2, the J call TRBJ1-4; a weak D match, TRBD1 (6 bases). Germline V gene lookup returns CDR1 SNHLY and CDR2 FYNNEI. The CDR3 sequence is 15 residues long. V lost 8 bases and J lost 0, with 13 bases in between.

The rearrangement joins TRBV5-5 to TRBJ2-3, with TRBD2 identical over 9 bases. The trim removed 7 bases at V and 4 bases at J, leaving 10 bases unmatched. CDR3 length equals 15 residues. CDR1 and CDR2 from the germline V gene are SGHKS and YYEKEE (reference sequence). The CDR3 nucleotides are TGTGCCAGCCTAGGAGCGGGAGGTGGGCCAGATACGCAGTATTTT. The encoded protein is CASLGAGGGPDTQYF.

In its sample, this clone was seen a few times. This sequence joins TRBV15 and TRBJ1-2; 7 bases match TRBD1. Per germline, CDR1 LNHNV and CDR2 YYDKDF (reference sequence). The J segment lost 5 bases and the V segment lost 0 bases, leaving 9 bases of the junction unmatched. This CDR3 is 16 amino acids long. CDR3 protein: CATSRDPGTVEYGYTF. The CDR3 region has the DNA TGTGCCACCAGCAGAGACCCCGGGACAGTGGAATATGGCTACACCTTC.

In its sample, this clone was seen a few times. The rearrangement uses TRBV5-6 and TRBJ1-5, with D hard to call. Trimming left V 4 bases short and J 7 bases short, with 18 bases between. CDR3 length: 15 residues. CDR1 SGHDT and CDR2 YYEEEE come from the germline V gene. CDR3 sequence: CASSLAGTAGQPQHF. DNA for the CDR3: TGTGCCAGCAGCCTGGCAGGCACGGCTGGGCAGCCCCAGCATTTT.

The chain links TRBV19 to TRBJ2-3, with TRBD1 matching 10 bases. Germline V gene sequence: CDR1 LNHDA, CDR2 SQIVND (reference sequence). This CDR3 has 15 residues. The trim removed 4 bases at V and 4 bases at J, leaving 5 bases unmatched. The CDR3 region is CASSTGQGGADTQYF. The CDR3 bases are TGTGCCAGTAGTACCGGACAGGGGGGCGCAGATACGCAGTATTTT.

The rearrangement links TRBV30 to TRBJ1-6; D gene uncertain. Between the trimmed V and J ends, which lost 6 bases and 9 bases, there was a span of 18 bases. Germline CDR1 and CDR2: GTSNPN and SVGIG (reference sequence). The CDR3 totals 14 residues. The CDR3 nucleotides read TGTGCCTGTCCTGGGCCAAGTGGTGGTTCACCCCTCCACTTT. This encodes CACPGPSGGSPLHF.

The rearrangement links TRBV7-2 to TRBJ2-7, with 9 bases identical to TRBD2. The CDR3 sequence is 16 residues long. Germline loops: CDR1 SGHTA, CDR2 FQGNSA. V gave up 1 base and J gave up 2 bases; unmatched junction bases: 6. The CDR3 spells CASSLVMGGGAYEQYF. The CDR3 region has the DNA TGTGCCAGCAGCTTAGTGATGGGCGGGGGGGCCTACGAGCAGTACTTC.

This clone is a singleton in its sample. The chain combines TRBV18 with TRBJ1-4, with D uncertain. The V and J ends lost 3 bases and 8 bases respectively, with 10 bases between them. Per the germline V gene, CDR1 is KGHSH and CDR2 is LQKENI. The CDR3 consists of 13 residues. CDR3 bases: TGTGCCAGCTCACCTGAACGAGGGGAAAAACTGTTTTTT. Protein: CASSPERGEKLFF. Full variable domain (rest looked up from reference TRBV18 and TRBJ1-4): NAGVMQNPRHLVRRRGQEARLRCSPMKGHSHVYWYRQLPEEGLKFMVYLQKENIIDESGMPKERFSAEFPKEGPSILRIQQVVRGDSAAYFCASSPERGEKLFFGSGTQLSVL.

This clone has just one count. This chain links TRBV10-2 with TRBJ2-7, with TRBD2 as a possible D gene (6 bases). V was pared by 3 bases and J by 0 bases, with 15 bases between. This CDR3 has 16 residues. Per germline, CDR1 WSHSY and CDR2 SAAADI. The CDR3 nucleotides are TGCGCCAGCAGTGATGTGGGGGGATCCTACTCCTACGAGCAGTACTTC. Its protein product is CASSDVGGSYSYEQYF.